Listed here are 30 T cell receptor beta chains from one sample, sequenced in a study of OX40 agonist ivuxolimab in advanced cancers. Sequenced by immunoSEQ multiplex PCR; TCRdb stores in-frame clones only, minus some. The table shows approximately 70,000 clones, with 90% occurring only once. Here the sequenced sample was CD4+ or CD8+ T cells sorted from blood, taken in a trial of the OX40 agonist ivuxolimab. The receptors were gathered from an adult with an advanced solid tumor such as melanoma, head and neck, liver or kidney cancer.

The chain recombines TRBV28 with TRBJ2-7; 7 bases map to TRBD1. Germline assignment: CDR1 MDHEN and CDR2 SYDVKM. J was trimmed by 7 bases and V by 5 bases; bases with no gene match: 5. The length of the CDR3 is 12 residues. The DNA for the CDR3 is TGTGCCAGCAGTACTACAGGGGAGGAGCAGTACTTC. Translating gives CASSTTGEEQYF.

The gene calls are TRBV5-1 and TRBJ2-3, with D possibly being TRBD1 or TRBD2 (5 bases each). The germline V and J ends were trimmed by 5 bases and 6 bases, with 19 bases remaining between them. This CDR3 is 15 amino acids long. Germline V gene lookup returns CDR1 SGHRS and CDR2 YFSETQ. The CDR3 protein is CASRTGALSTDTQYF. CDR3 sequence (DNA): TGCGCCAGCAGGACCGGGGCGCTTTCTACGGATACGCAGTATTTT.

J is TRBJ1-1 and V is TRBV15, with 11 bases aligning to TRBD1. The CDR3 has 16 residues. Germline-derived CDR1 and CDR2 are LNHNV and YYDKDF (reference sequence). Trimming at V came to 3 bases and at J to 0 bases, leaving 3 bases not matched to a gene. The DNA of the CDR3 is TGTGCCACCAGCAGGGACAGGGGGCGGCTGAACACTGAAGCTTTCTTT. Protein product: CATSRDRGRLNTEAFF. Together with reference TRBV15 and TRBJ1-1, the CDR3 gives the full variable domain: DAMVIQNPRYQVTQFGKPVTLSCSQTLNHNVMYWYQQKSSQAPKLLFHYYDKDFNNEADTPDNFQSRRPNTSFCFLDIRSPGLGDTAMYLCATSRDRGRLNTEAFFGQGTRLTVV.

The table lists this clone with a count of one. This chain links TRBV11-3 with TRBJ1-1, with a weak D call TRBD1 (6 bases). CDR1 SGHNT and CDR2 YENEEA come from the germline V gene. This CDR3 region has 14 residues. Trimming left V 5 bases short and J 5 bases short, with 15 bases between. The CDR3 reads CASSANRGRTEAFF. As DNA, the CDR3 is TGTGCCAGCAGCGCCAATCGGGGGCGGACTGAAGCTTTCTTT.

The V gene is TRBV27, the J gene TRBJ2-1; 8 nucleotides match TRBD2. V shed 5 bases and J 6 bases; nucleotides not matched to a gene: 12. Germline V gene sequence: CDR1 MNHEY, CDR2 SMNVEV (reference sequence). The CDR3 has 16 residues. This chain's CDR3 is CASSPLLVAGINEQFF. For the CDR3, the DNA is TGTGCCAGCAGTCCCCTTTTGGTAGCGGGAATCAATGAGCAGTTCTTC.

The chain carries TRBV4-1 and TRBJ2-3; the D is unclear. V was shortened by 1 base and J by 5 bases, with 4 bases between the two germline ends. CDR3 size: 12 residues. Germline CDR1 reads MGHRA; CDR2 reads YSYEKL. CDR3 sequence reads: CASSQVGDTQYF. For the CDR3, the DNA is TGCGCCAGCAGCCAAGTCGGAGATACGCAGTATTTT.

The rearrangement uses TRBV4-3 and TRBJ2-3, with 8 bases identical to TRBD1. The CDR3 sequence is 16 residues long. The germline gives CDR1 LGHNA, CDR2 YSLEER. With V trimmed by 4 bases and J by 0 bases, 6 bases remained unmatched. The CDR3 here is CASSLGTGGSTDTQYF. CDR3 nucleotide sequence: TGCGCCAGCAGCCTTGGGACAGGCGGGAGCACAGATACGCAGTATTTT.

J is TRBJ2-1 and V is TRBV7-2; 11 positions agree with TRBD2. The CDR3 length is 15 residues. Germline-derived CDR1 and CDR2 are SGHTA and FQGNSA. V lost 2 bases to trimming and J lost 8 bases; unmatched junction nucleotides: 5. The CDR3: CASSLRLAGSDEQFF. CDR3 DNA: TGTGCCAGCAGCTTAAGACTAGCGGGATCTGATGAGCAGTTCTTC.

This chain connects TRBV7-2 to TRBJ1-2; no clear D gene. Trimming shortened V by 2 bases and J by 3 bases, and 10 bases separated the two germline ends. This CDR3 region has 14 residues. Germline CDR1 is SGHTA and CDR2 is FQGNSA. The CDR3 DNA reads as TGTGCCAGCAGCTTAAAGTACATAGACTATGGCTACACCTTC. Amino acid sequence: CASSLKYIDYGYTF. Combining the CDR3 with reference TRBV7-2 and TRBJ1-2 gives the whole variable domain GAGVSQSPSNKVTEKGKDVELRCDPISGHTALYWYRQSLGQGLEFLIYFQGNSAPDKSGLPSDRFSAERTGGSVSTLTIQRTQQEDSAVYLCASSLKYIDYGYTFGSGTRLTVV.

DNA of the CDR3: TGTGCCAGCAGCGTAGATGGCGGGAGCTCCTACAATGAGCAGTTCTTC. It yields the protein CASSVDGGSSYNEQFF. This sequence joins TRBV9 and TRBJ2-1, with 7 bases that match TRBD2. The V gene end was trimmed by 0 bases and the J gene end by 0 bases; junction bases not matched to a gene: 3. The CDR3 contains 16 residues. Germline assignment: CDR1 SGDLS and CDR2 YYNGEE. Variable domain in full (rest from reference TRBV9 and TRBJ2-1): DSGVTQTPKHLITATGQRVTLRCSPRSGDLSVYWYQQSLDQGLQFLIQYYNGEERAKGNILERFSAQQFPDLHSELNLSSLELGDSALYFCASSVDGGSSYNEQFFGPGTRLTVL.

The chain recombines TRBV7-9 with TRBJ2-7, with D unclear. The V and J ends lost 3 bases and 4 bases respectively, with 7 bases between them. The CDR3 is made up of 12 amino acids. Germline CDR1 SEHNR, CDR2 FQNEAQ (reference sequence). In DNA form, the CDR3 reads TGTGCCAGCAGCTTGAGCAGTTACGAGCAGTACTTC. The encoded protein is CASSLSSYEQYF.

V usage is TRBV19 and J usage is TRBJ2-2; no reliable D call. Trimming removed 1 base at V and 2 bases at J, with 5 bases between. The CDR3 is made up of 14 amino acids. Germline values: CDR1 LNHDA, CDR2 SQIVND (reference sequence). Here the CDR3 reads CASSIGINTGELFF. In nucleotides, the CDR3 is TGTGCCAGTAGTATAGGGATTAACACCGGGGAGCTGTTTTTT. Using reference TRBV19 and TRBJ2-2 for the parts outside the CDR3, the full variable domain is DGGITQSPKYLFRKEGQNVTLSCEQNLNHDAMYWYRQDPGQGLRLIYYSQIVNDFQKGDIAEGYSVSREKKESFPLTVTSAQKNPTAFYLCASSIGINTGELFFGEGSRLTVL.

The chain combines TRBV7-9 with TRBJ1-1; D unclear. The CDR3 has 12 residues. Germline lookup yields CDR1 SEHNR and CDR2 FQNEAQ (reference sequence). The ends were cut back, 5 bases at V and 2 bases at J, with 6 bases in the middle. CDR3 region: CASSVLNTEAFF. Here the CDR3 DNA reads TGTGCCAGCAGCGTATTAAACACTGAAGCTTTCTTT.

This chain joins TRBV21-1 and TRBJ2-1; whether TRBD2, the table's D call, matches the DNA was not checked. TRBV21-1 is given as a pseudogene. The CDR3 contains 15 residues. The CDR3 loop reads CASGNLAPPHNEQFF. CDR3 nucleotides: TGTGCCAGCGGGAACTTAGCGCCACCTCACAATGAGCAGTTCTTC.

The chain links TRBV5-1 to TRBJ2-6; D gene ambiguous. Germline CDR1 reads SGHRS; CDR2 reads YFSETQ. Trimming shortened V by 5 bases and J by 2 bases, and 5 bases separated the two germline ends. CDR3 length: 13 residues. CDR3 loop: CASREPGANVLTF. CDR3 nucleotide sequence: TGCGCCAGCAGGGAACCTGGGGCCAACGTCCTGACTTTC.

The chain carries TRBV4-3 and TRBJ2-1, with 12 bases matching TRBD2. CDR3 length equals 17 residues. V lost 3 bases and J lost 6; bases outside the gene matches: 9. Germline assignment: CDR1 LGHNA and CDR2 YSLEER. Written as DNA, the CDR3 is TGCGCCAGCAGCCATAGAACCCTAGCGGGAGGGGGCAATGAGCAGTTCTTC. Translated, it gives CASSHRTLAGGGNEQFF.

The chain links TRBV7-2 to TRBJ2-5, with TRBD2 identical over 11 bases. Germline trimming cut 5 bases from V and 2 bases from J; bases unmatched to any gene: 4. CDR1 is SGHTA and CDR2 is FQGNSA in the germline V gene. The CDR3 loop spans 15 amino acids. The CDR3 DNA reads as TGTGCCAGCAGCCCGGGACTAGCGGAGCAAGAGACCCAGTACTTC. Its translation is CASSPGLAEQETQYF. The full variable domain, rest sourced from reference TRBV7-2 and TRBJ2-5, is GAGVSQSPSNKVTEKGKDVELRCDPISGHTALYWYRQSLGQGLEFLIYFQGNSAPDKSGLPSDRFSAERTGGSVSTLTIQRTQQEDSAVYLCASSPGLAEQETQYFGPGTRLLVL.

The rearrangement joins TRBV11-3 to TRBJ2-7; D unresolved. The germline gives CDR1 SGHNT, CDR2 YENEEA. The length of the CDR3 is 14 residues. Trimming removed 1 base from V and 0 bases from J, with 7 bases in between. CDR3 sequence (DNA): TGTGCCAGCAGCTTAGTCGCTAGCTCCTACGAGCAGTACTTC. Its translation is CASSLVASSYEQYF.

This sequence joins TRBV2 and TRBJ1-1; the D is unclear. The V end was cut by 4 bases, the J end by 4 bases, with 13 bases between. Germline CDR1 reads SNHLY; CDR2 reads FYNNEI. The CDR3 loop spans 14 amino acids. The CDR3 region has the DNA TGTGCCAGCAGTGTCTTAGGGCCGAGCACTGAAGCTTTCTTT. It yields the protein CASSVLGPSTEAFF.

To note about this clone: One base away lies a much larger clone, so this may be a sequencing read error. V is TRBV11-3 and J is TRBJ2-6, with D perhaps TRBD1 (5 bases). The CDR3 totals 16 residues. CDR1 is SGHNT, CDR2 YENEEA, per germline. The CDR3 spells CTSSLGVGSGANVLTF. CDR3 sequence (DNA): TGTACCAGCAGCTTAGGGGTTGGCTCTGGGGCCAACGTCCTGACTTTC. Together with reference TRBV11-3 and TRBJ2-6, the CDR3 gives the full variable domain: EAGVVQSPRYKIIEKKQPVAFWCNPISGHNTLYWYLQNLGQGPELLIRYENEEAVDDSQLPKDRFSAERLKGVDSTLKIQPAELGDSAVYLCTSSLGVGSGANVLTFGAGSRLTVL.

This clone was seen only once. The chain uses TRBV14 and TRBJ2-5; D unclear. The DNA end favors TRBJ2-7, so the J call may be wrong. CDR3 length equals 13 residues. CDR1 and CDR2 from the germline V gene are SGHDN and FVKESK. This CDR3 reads CASSQGALAEQYF. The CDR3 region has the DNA TGTGCCAGCAGCCAAGGGGCGCTGGCCGAGCAGTACTTC.

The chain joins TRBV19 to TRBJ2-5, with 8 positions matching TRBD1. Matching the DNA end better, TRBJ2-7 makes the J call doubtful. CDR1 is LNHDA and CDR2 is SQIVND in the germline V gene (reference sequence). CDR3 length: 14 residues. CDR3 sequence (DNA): TGTGCCAGTAGTATACCTACAGGGGGAAGCGAGCAGTACTTC. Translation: CASSIPTGGSEQYF.

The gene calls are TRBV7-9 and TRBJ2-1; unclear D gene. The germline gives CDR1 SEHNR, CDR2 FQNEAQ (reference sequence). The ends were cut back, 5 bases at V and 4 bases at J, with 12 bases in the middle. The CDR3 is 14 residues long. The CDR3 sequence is CASSPRSSYNEQFF. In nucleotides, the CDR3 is TGTGCCAGCAGCCCCCGTTCGAGTTACAATGAGCAGTTCTTC.

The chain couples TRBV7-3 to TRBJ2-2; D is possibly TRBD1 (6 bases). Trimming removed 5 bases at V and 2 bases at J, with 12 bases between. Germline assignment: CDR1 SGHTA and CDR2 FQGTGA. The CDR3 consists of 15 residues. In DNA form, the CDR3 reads TGTGCCAGCAGCCGAAACAGGGTTAACACCGGGGAGCTGTTTTTT. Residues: CASSRNRVNTGELFF.

This chain's CDR3 is CSATAGGGTGELFF. CDR3 sequence (DNA): TGCAGCGCCACAGCGGGGGGAGGAACCGGGGAGCTGTTTTTT. This sequence joins TRBV29-1 and TRBJ2-2, with 9 bases that match TRBD2. Germline CDR1 SQVTM, CDR2 ANQGSEA. The CDR3 contains 14 residues. After removal of 7 bases from V and 5 bases from J, the junction contained 8 bases not matched to a gene.

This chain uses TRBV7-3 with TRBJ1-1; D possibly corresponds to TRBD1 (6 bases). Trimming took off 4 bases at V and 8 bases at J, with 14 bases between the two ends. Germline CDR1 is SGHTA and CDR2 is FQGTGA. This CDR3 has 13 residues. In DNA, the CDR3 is TGTGCCAGCAGCTCAAATGGGCAGGGGGAAGCTTTCTTT. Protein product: CASSSNGQGEAFF.

The CDR3 loop is CASSQDYSNQPQHF. The CDR3 region has the DNA TGCGCCAGCAGCCAAGACTACAGTAATCAGCCCCAGCATTTT. The chain combines TRBV4-3 with TRBJ1-5; no reliable D call. V lost 0 bases to trimming and J lost 4 bases, with 7 bases between them. Germline V lookup: CDR1 LGHNA, CDR2 YSLEER. The CDR3 is made up of 14 amino acids.

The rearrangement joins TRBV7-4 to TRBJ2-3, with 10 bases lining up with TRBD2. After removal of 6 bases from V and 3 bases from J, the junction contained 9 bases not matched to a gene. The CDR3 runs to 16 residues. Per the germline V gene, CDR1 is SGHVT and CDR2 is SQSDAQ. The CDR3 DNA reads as TGTGCCAGCAGGCGTGGGGTAGCGGGAGGTACAGATACGCAGTATTTT. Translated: CASRRGVAGGTDTQYF.

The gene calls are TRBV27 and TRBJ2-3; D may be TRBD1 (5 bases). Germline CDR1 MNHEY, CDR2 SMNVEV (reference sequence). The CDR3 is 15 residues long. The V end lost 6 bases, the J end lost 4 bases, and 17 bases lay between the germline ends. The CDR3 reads CASSLGDLGADTQYF. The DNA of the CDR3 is TGTGCCAGCAGCCTTGGCGACTTAGGGGCAGATACGCAGTATTTT.

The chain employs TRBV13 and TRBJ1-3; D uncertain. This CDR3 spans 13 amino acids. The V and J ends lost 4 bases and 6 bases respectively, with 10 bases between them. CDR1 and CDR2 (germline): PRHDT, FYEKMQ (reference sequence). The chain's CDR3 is CASSSPAENTIYF. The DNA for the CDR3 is TGTGCCAGCAGCTCCCCAGCCGAAAACACCATATATTTT.